These 5 T cell receptor beta chains originate from one sample sequenced in a study of a mutant IDH1 vaccine in newly diagnosed glioma. Some clones are missing from TCRdb's copy, which holds only in-frame ones; the method was immunoSEQ multiplex PCR. The repertoire holds 50,000 to 65,000 clones, approximately 87% seen once, with about 1.5% in the top ten. Indicated time point: week 23, last vaccination. Vaccine doses each comprised 300 ug of mutant IDH1 20-mer peptide, with topical imiquimod. These receptors' targets are unknown. The specimen was PBMCs, collected from a glioma patient whose treatment included an IDH1 peptide vaccine. These receptors all stem from a man aged 35 to 55 with glioma.

In nucleotides, the CDR3 is TGTGCCAGCAGCTTAGCGGTCGGGACAGGGGTAACCTACGAGCAGTACTTC. Protein product: CASSLAVGTGVTYEQYF. This chain links TRBV7-8 with TRBJ2-7; 10 nucleotides line up with TRBD1. This CDR3 contains 17 residues. Per the germline V gene, CDR1 is SGHVS and CDR2 is FQNEAQ. V was clipped by 0 bases and J by 2 bases; unmatched bases: 7.

As DNA, the CDR3 is TGTGCCAGCAGCCGACAGGTCTCCTACAATGAGCAGTTCTTC. This translates into CASSRQVSYNEQFF. The J gene is TRBJ2-1, the V gene TRBV27; perhaps TRBD1 as D (6 bases). CDR3 length equals 14 residues. Germline V gene lookup returns CDR1 MNHEY and CDR2 SMNVEV (reference sequence). V gave up 6 bases and J gave up 0 bases, with 9 bases separating them.

On this clone itself: At the DNA level, this CDR3 is encoded by other sequences in the same sample as well. This chain joins TRBV7-3 and TRBJ2-5, with D perhaps being TRBD1 or TRBD2 (5 bases each). The CDR3 length is 13 residues. Trimming stripped 2 bases from V and 5 bases from J, with 9 bases between. Germline CDR1 is SGHTA and CDR2 is FQGTGA. This chain's CDR3 is CASSLGGEETQYF. The DNA for the CDR3 is TGTGCCAGCAGCTTAGGGGGAGAGGAGACCCAGTACTTC.

The chain is built from TRBV18 and TRBJ2-6, with 8 bases that match TRBD1. The J segment lost 1 base and the V segment lost 2 bases, leaving 4 bases of the junction unmatched. Germline CDR1 is KGHSH and CDR2 is LQKENI. This CDR3 spans 17 amino acids. This CDR3 reads CASSPRQGRSGANVLTF. CDR3 sequence (DNA): TGTGCCAGCTCACCAAGACAGGGGAGATCTGGGGCCAACGTCCTGACTTTC.

The chain employs TRBV5-1 and TRBJ2-7; D is unclear. The germline CDR1 and CDR2 sequences are SGHRS and YFSETQ. The CDR3 totals 12 residues. V dropped 0 bases and J dropped 2 bases, with 3 bases sitting between them. The CDR3 DNA follows: TGCGCCAGCAGCTTGGGGACCTACGAGCAGTACTTC. Protein sequence: CASSLGTYEQYF.